This TCR beta chain was sequenced for a study of T cells after yellow fever vaccination. The V gene end was trimmed by 4 bases and the J gene end by 9 bases; junction bases not matched to a gene: 10. CDR1 is SGHNT and CDR2 is YYREEE in the germline V gene (reference sequence). The CDR3 totals 16 residues. UMIs and a universal primer site were added when TCR cDNA was made by 5'RACE template switching. TCRdb analysed the 5' RACE reads with MiXCR anew, one entry per CDR3 protein. The sample has about 340,000 distinct CDR3 sequences; around 4.1% are singletons. This TCR came from a man younger than 35 who received the YFV17D yellow fever vaccine. The sample was PBMCs, taken 5 days after the yellow fever booster vaccination. The V and J genes are TRBV5-4 and TRBJ2-1; 13 nucleotides line up with TRBD2. CDR3 in DNA: TGTGCCAGCAGCCGTGGCGGGACTAGCGGGGACGGTGAGCAGTTCTTC. As protein: CASSRGGTSGDGEQFF.